This is a list of T cell receptor beta chains from one sample in a study of blood T cells in healthy people across ages. TCRdb analysed the 5' RACE reads with MiXCR anew, one entry per CDR3 protein. The data contain roughly 800,000 distinct CDR3 sequences, 58% of them singletons. The sample consisted of blood. The receptors here all came from a man aged 25 to 45 in good health. The conserved cysteine and the conserved F or W are not part of the CDR3 here. Fields, in order: clone size, V gene, CDR3 protein. Expanded clones get a size class; other rows say once, few or many, or leave the size out.

once	TRBV6-5	ASSRPGLAGNEQF
NA	TRBV27	ASSLTGGFRGEQY
few	TRBV5-5	ASSFPFQGRSTDTQY
NA	TRBV5-6	ASSPVGSRSEQF
NA	TRBV21-1	ASSNRGETKRYEQY
NA	TRBV4-2	ASSHPDRGTQNTEAF
many	TRBV11-2	ASSPQRADTQY
few	TRBV15	ATGTGENIQY
NA	TRBV6-6	ASSYLQSDTQY
few	TRBV7-2	ASSLDPGQAYGYT
NA	TRBV20-1	SAPDGAGYEQY
NA	TRBV28	ASSLHRDAGTQY
NA	TRBV18	ASSPNLIVYEQY
NA	TRBV15	ATSRDRARRQY
NA	TRBV29-1	SVVVGFNQPQH
NA	TRBV27	ASVRQGGTEAF
NA	TRBV3-1	ASSQDSSGATTQY
NA	TRBV20-1	SVLAGGPTWSEQY
NA	TRBV27	ASSFGSDLFTDTQY
few	TRBV2	ASGGTGGTQY
NA	TRBV11-2	ASSQRGYGGFYNEQF
few	TRBV27	ASNPGTSSYNEQF
NA	TRBV6-2/TRBV6-3	ASSWGDYNEQF
NA	TRBV29-1	NVSPSLHEQY
NA	TRBV6-1	ASSEGGADSGANVLT
NA	TRBV3-1	ASSHGTSGREQY
NA	TRBV12-3/TRBV12-4	ASSRRQGASNEKLF
NA	TRBV7-2	ASSLLGSGSTKYEQY
NA	TRBV29-1	SVGVAKAF
once	TRBV19	ASRATGRGQETQY
NA	TRBV15	ATSRDMAGLYNEQF
NA	TRBV20-1	SARGESYEQY
NA	TRBV29-1	SPEPVDRSRQPQH
NA	TRBV27	ASSPRGRETQY
NA	TRBV10-3	ATGDSPYEQY
few	TRBV20-1	SARGQVTDTQY
many	TRBV7-2	ASSLVGGSTDTQY
NA	TRBV7-2	ASSLERGQGSYEQY
few	TRBV12-3/TRBV12-4	ASSPGTTATDTQY
NA	TRBV7-8	AGSRTGGSYEQY
NA	TRBV9	ASSSAGGYT
NA	TRBV7-2	ASSPSSLGGTQETQY